This TCR beta chain comes out of a study of blood T cell repertoires in COVID-19. Deletions cut 0 bases from V and 5 bases from J, with 10 bases between. Germline V gene sequence: CDR1 MNHEY, CDR2 SMNVEV (reference sequence). The CDR3 is 15 residues long. In the study's own analysis: Amplification of reference gene primers was used by the study to estimate nucleated cell counts. Sequenced by immunoSEQ multiplex PCR; TCRdb stores in-frame clones only, minus some. That table furnishes V, J and clone size, whereas the DNA furnished D and trimming. The sample records 15,000 to 20,000 clones, about 91% being singletons.

This receptor was obtained from a human donor in a cohort sampled during active COVID-19. The chain couples TRBV27 to TRBJ2-2, with D possibly being TRBD2 (5 bases). The specimen sequenced was peripheral blood. The DNA for the CDR3 is TGTGCCAGCAGTTTATCGCTATCGGGGACCGGGGAGCTGTTTTTT. This encodes CASSLSLSGTGELFF.